What follows are 27 T cell receptor beta chains derived from one specimen sequenced in a study of cytomegalovirus exposure and HLA in healthy donors. PCR employed 60 Vbeta and 13 Jbeta primers. Clones were sequenced by immunoSEQ multiplex PCR, and TCRdb holds only the in-frame ones, with some missing. Among 60,000 to 75,000 clones, less than 90% were seen once, and the ten largest hold approximately 12%. The sample consisted of PBMCs. The receptors shown here come from a female donor in good health and CMV-seronegative.

This clone was seen just once. This chain connects TRBV28 to TRBJ2-1; maybe TRBD2 (5 bases). The germline V gene encodes CDR1 MDHEN and CDR2 SYDVKM. The CDR3 is 15 residues long. Trimming cost V 8 bases and J 0 bases, with 14 bases left between them. The CDR3 DNA reads as TGTGCCAGCTTGGGAAGCGGCAGCTCCTACAATGAGCAGTTCTTC. Its translation is CASLGSGSSYNEQFF.

The gene calls are TRBV25-1 and TRBJ2-1; D is possibly TRBD2 (5 bases). The CDR3 has 14 amino acids. V lost 10 bases and J lost 0, with 13 bases in between. Looked up from germline, CDR1 is MGHDK and CDR2 is SYGVNS. CDR3: CAKRTASSYNEQFF. As DNA, the CDR3 is TGTGCCAAACGGACTGCCAGCTCCTACAATGAGCAGTTCTTC.

This chain uses TRBV11-2 with TRBJ2-6, with D unresolved. This CDR3 spans 18 amino acids. Trimming stripped 5 bases from V and 9 bases from J, with 26 bases between. The germline CDR1 and CDR2 sequences are SGHAT and FQNNGV. The DNA of the CDR3 is TGTGCCAGCAGCCCCCGCCCCCCGTTAGCCTTAGGAGACAACGTCCTGACTTTC. As protein: CASSPRPPLALGDNVLTF. Drawing the rest from reference TRBV11-2 and TRBJ2-6, the complete variable domain is EAGVAQSPRYKIIEKRQSVAFWCNPISGHATLYWYQQILGQGPKLLIQFQNNGVVDDSQLPKDRFSAERLKGVDSTLKIQPAKLEDSAVYLCASSPRPPLALGDNVLTFGAGSRLTVL.

The CDR3 DNA reads TGTGCCAGCAGCGTCGTAGCGGGGAGCACAGATACGCAGTATTTT. It specifies CASSVVAGSTDTQYF. The V gene is TRBV5-5, the J gene TRBJ2-3, with 8 bases matching TRBD2. Germline V lookup: CDR1 SGHKS, CDR2 YYEKEE (reference sequence). J lost 0 bases, V lost 4 bases, and 4 bases had no gene match. The CDR3 has 15 residues.

The DNA for the CDR3 is TGTGCCAGCAGCTTGACAGACTTATCCTACGAGCAGTACTTC. Amino acids: CASSLTDLSYEQYF. This chain links TRBV11-2 with TRBJ2-7; tentative D call: TRBD1 (5 bases). Germline V gives CDR1 SGHAT, CDR2 FQNNGV. The V end was cut by 3 bases, the J end by 1 base, with 10 bases between. This CDR3 has 14 amino acids.

V gene TRBV12-5 combines with J gene TRBJ2-5, with D maybe TRBD1 (6 bases). CDR1 is LGHNT and CDR2 is FRNRAP in the germline V gene. This CDR3 contains 14 residues. Trimming pared 7 bases from V and 2 bases from J, leaving 14 bases between. Here the CDR3 reads CASADGDIQETQYF. The CDR3 DNA reads TGTGCTAGTGCTGATGGGGACATTCAAGAGACCCAGTACTTC.

This chain uses TRBV4-3 with TRBJ2-7; 9 bases match TRBD1. CDR1 is LGHNA and CDR2 is YSLEER in the germline V gene. The V gene end was trimmed by 1 base and the J gene end by 2 bases; junction bases not matched to a gene: 3. CDR3 length: 15 amino acids. CDR3 region: CASSQGGQGTYEQYF. CDR3 coding DNA: TGCGCCAGCAGCCAAGGCGGACAGGGGACCTACGAGCAGTACTTC.

The genes are TRBV6-1 and TRBJ2-5, with TRBD1 matching over 8 bases. The CDR3 is made up of 14 amino acids. From germline, CDR1 is MNHNS and CDR2 SASEGT. Trimming took 6 bases from V and 5 from J; bases not matched to a gene: 8. DNA for the CDR3: TGTGCCAGCAGCCTACAGGGGGGCCTTGAGACCCAGTACTTC. The encoded protein is CASSLQGGLETQYF.

The chain employs TRBV5-1 and TRBJ2-5; TRBD1 matches 8 bases. Matching the DNA end better, TRBJ2-7 makes the J call doubtful. Germline V gene sequence: CDR1 SGHRS, CDR2 YFSETQ. This CDR3 is built from 15 residues. This CDR3 reads CASSLVSGTGYEQYF. The CDR3 bases are TGCGCCAGCAGCTTGGTGTCCGGGACAGGCTACGAGCAGTACTTC.

V gene TRBV7-9 combines with J gene TRBJ1-3; possible D gene TRBD1, 5 bases. The V and J ends lost 2 bases and 4 bases respectively, with 15 bases between them. CDR3 size: 16 residues. Germline CDR1 is SEHNR and CDR2 is FQNEAQ (reference sequence). CDR3 sequence: CASSLLIGGSGNTIYF. The CDR3, as DNA: TGTGCCAGCAGCTTATTGATCGGGGGGTCCGGAAACACCATATATTTT.

The V gene is TRBV28, the J gene TRBJ2-1, with unresolved D. V lost 1 base, J lost 9 bases, and 4 bases lay in between. The CDR3 contains 11 residues. The germline V gene has CDR1 MDHEN and CDR2 SYDVKM. CDR3: CASSLSREQFF. The CDR3, as DNA: TGTGCCAGCAGTTTATCGCGTGAGCAGTTCTTC.

This clone was seen a handful of times. This chain connects TRBV7-2 to TRBJ2-3, with 11 positions matching TRBD2. CDR1 and CDR2 from the germline V gene are SGHTA and FQGNSA. Unmatched junction bases numbered 5, after V lost 5 bases and J lost 7 bases. The CDR3 has 14 amino acids. For the CDR3, the DNA is TGTGCCAGCAGCCCAGGACTAGCGGGCAATACGCAGTATTTT. It yields the protein CASSPGLAGNTQYF.

On this clone itself: The junction departs from the called germline gene at one end, perhaps through a read error. The rearrangement joins TRBV18 to TRBJ2-3, with 13 bases identical to TRBD2. CDR3 length equals 14 residues. Germline values: CDR1 KGHSH, CDR2 LQKENI. CDR3 DNA: TGTGCCAGCAGGGGACTAGCGGGAACAGATACGCGGTATTTT. The encoded protein is CASRGLAGTDTRYF.

This sequence joins TRBV7-3 and TRBJ1-2, with a tentative D call TRBD1 (5 bases). There are 13 residues in the CDR3. The V and J ends lost 1 base and 8 bases respectively, with 11 bases between them. Germline loops: CDR1 SGHTA, CDR2 FQGTGA. In DNA form, the CDR3 reads TGTGCCAGCAGCTTAAATAGGGGAAAAGGCTACACCTTC. Translated: CASSLNRGKGYTF.

The chain employs TRBV27 and TRBJ1-2; D gene unclear. The CDR3 extends over 16 amino acids. Trimming removed 5 bases at V and 4 bases at J, with 20 bases between. CDR1 and CDR2 (germline): MNHEY, SMNVEV (reference sequence). CDR3 amino acids: CASSPRIGQQGYGYTF. CDR3 bases: TGTGCCAGCAGTCCCCGGATTGGGCAGCAAGGCTATGGCTACACCTTC.

Only one count was recorded for this clone. The V call is TRBV10-1, the J call TRBJ2-3, with 9 bases aligning to TRBD1. Germline loops: CDR1 WNHNN, CDR2 SYGVQD (reference sequence). V shed 10 bases and J 1 base; nucleotides not matched to a gene: 6. This CDR3 comprises 14 residues. CDR3 in amino acids: CATHTGGRTDTQYF. In DNA, the CDR3 is TGCGCCACCCATACAGGGGGCCGCACAGATACGCAGTATTTT.

The chain has TRBV7-9 and TRBJ2-5, with 9 bases identical to TRBD1. Germline lookup yields CDR1 SEHNR and CDR2 FQNEAQ (reference sequence). CDR3 length: 14 residues. V lost 5 bases to trimming and J lost 1 base; unmatched junction nucleotides: 2. CDR3 DNA: TGTGCCAGCAGCCGGGGACAGGGCCAAGAGACCCAGTACTTC. Translating it yields CASSRGQGQETQYF.

V and J are TRBV30 and TRBJ2-2, with 9 bases identical to TRBD1. Germline assignment: CDR1 GTSNPN and CDR2 SVGIG (reference sequence). This CDR3 contains 15 residues. J was trimmed by 4 bases and V by 3 bases; bases with no gene match: 6. In nucleotides, the CDR3 is TGTGCCTGGAGGGGGACAGGGAGACTCACCGGGGAGCTGTTTTTT. The encoded protein is CAWRGTGRLTGELFF.

The V call is TRBV7-2, the J call TRBJ2-1, with D possibly matching TRBD2 (5 bases). The CDR3 covers 16 residues. CDR1 and CDR2 from the germline V gene are SGHTA and FQGNSA. The V and J ends lost 6 bases and 0 bases respectively, with 15 bases between them. The CDR3 sequence is CASSYRGPTSYNEQFF. The CDR3 nucleotides read TGTGCCAGCAGTTACCGAGGGCCTACCTCCTACAATGAGCAGTTCTTC.

The rearrangement joins TRBV28 to TRBJ1-1; the match to TRBD1 covers 7 bases. CDR3 length: 12 amino acids. Germline CDR1 reads MDHEN; CDR2 reads SYDVKM. The V and J ends lost 5 bases and 11 bases, in that order; junction bases with no gene match: 8. CDR3 protein: CASSQRQGWAFF. The CDR3, as DNA: TGTGCCAGCAGTCAGAGACAGGGTTGGGCTTTCTTT.

The chain recombines TRBV6-1 with TRBJ2-7; TRBD2 agrees at 9 bases. The CDR3 has 15 amino acids. Per germline, CDR1 MNHNS and CDR2 SASEGT. V lost 2 bases, J lost 4 bases, and 6 bases stayed unmatched. CDR3 DNA: TGTGCCAGCAGTGAATTTGGCGGGAGGGGGTACGAGCAGTACTTC. Translated: CASSEFGGRGYEQYF.

This chain connects TRBV6-5 to TRBJ2-7; perhaps TRBD1 as D (5 bases). In germline, CDR1 is MNHEY, CDR2 SVGAGI. The V and J ends lost 0 bases and 3 bases respectively, with 15 bases between them. CDR3 length: 16 amino acids. CDR3 sequence reads: CASSYSKTAFRYEQYF. The DNA of the CDR3 is TGTGCCAGCAGTTACTCCAAGACAGCTTTCCGCTACGAGCAGTACTTC.

This chain links TRBV12-5 with TRBJ2-7; 8 bases map to TRBD1. The length of the CDR3 is 13 residues. V was pared by 2 bases and J by 6 bases, with 3 bases of the junction left unmatched. Germline CDR1 is LGHNT and CDR2 is FRNRAP. CDR3 DNA: TGTGCTAGTGGTTTGTGGACAGGGCGCGAGCAGTACTTC. Its protein product is CASGLWTGREQYF.

This clone has only a few counts. This rearrangement joins TRBV9 to TRBJ2-1, with 8 bases matching TRBD2. Germline loops: CDR1 SGDLS, CDR2 YYNGEE. There are 15 residues in the CDR3. The V and J ends lost 3 bases and 6 bases, in that order; junction bases with no gene match: 8. CDR3 DNA sequence: TGTGCCAGCAGCGCTATTCTAGCGGGTAGCAATGAGCAGTTCTTC. Encoded protein: CASSAILAGSNEQFF. The entire variable domain, with the rest obtained from reference TRBV9 and TRBJ2-1, is as follows: DSGVTQTPKHLITATGQRVTLRCSPRSGDLSVYWYQQSLDQGLQFLIQYYNGEERAKGNILERFSAQQFPDLHSELNLSSLELGDSALYFCASSAILAGSNEQFFGPGTRLTVL.

The rearrangement joins TRBV5-6 to TRBJ1-4; no clear D gene. Germline CDR1 is SGHDT and CDR2 is YYEEEE. V lost 0 bases, J lost 8 bases, and 14 bases lay in between. This CDR3 contains 15 residues. CDR3 protein: CASSLVGQSGEKLFF. In DNA, the CDR3 is TGTGCCAGCAGCTTGGTAGGTCAAAGCGGGGAAAAACTGTTTTTT.

J is TRBJ2-1 and V is TRBV11-2; D gene unclear. Per the germline V gene, CDR1 is SGHAT and CDR2 is FQNNGV. The V and J ends lost 3 bases and 8 bases respectively, with 20 bases between them. The length of the CDR3 is 16 residues. As DNA, the CDR3 is TGTGCCAGCAGCTTCCCCAACGGTGGCGAGGTCTATGAGCAGTTCTTC. Its protein product is CASSFPNGGEVYEQFF.

The V and J genes are TRBV18 and TRBJ2-5; D is perhaps TRBD2 (6 bases). V was trimmed by 2 bases and J by 2 bases, leaving 15 bases between them. The V gene's germline CDR1 is KGHSH and CDR2 LQKENI. CDR3 length equals 16 residues. CDR3 residues: CASSPIGLAYQETQYF. CDR3 coding DNA: TGTGCCAGCTCACCAATCGGGCTAGCGTATCAAGAGACCCAGTACTTC.